The entry that follows covers one T cell receptor (beta chain) sequence. This CDR3 spans 15 amino acids. The V gene's germline CDR1 is MNHEY and CDR2 SMNVEV (reference sequence). Trimming removed 1 base at V and 2 bases at J, with 10 bases between. The data are from a study of blood T cell repertoires in COVID-19. Study-level background: The cDNA or gDNA used as material had been derived from T cells, B-cell-depleted T cells, or PBMCs.

Generated by immunoSEQ multiplex PCR, the TCRdb table keeps only in-frame clones and is missing some. The sample has about 130,000 clones; about four fifths are singletons. The clonotype originates from a man between 40 and 49 years old with active or convalescent COVID-19. The V gene is TRBV27, the J gene TRBJ2-3; the D is unclear. The sequenced sample consisted of peripheral blood. CDR3 DNA: TGTGCCAGCAGTTTATTTGGCTCTTCCACAGATACGCAGTATTTT. It translates to CASSLFGSSTDTQYF.